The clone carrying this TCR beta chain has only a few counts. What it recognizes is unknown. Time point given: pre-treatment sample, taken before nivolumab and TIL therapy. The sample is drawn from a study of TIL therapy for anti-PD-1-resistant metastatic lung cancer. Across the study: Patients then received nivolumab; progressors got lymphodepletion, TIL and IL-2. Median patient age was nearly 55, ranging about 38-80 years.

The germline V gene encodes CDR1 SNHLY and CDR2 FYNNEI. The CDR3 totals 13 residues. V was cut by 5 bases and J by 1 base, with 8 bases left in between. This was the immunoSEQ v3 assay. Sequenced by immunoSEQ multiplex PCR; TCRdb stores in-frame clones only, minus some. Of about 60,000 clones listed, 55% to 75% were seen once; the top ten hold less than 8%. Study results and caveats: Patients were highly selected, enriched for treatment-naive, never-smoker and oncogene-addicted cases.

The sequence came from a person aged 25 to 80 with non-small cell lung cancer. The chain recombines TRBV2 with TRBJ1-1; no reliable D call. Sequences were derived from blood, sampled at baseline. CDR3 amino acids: CASSFTENTEAFF. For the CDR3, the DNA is TGTGCCAGCAGTTTTACAGAGAACACTGAAGCTTTCTTT.